This TCR beta chain was sequenced in a study of cytomegalovirus exposure and HLA in healthy donors. Background on the study: Early released data had tens of millions of unique TCRs, all coming from HLA-typed donors. Study-level points and caveats: Analyzed later, association rates of TCRs varied across HLA loci, with DRB1 most and HLA-C fewest. The authors assumed roughly uniform sequencing depth across donors for presence/absence analyses.

The CDR3 length is 15 residues. CDR1 and CDR2 from the germline V gene are SGHAT and FQNNGV. V shed 0 bases, J shed 6 bases, and the junction held 5 bases outside the gene matches. Comment on this clone: Its specificity is unknown.

The PCR made use of 60 Vbeta and 13 Jbeta primers. Sequenced by immunoSEQ multiplex PCR; TCRdb stores in-frame clones only, minus some. The top ten hold about 0.64% of the sample, which has roughly 150,000 clones, about three quarters seen once. This chain links TRBV11-2 with TRBJ1-2; 9 bases are a match to TRBD1. This TCR came from a male donor in good health and CMV-seronegative. The specimen sequenced was PBMCs. DNA for the CDR3: TGTGCCAGCAGCTTAGAACAGGGGGCTCTTCATGGCTACACCTTC. This translates into CASSLEQGALHGYTF.